Described below is a single TCR beta chain sequence and its context. The antigen it recognizes is unknown. Base qualities are not at hand, and no much larger clone is one base apart. The CDR3 contains 14 residues, cysteine and phenylalanine counted. CDR3 DNA only is kept here, 42 bases in frame from base 1. Compared with germline, V lacks 4 bases and J lacks 8 bases; bases without a gene match: 8. All donors were healthy Caucasians. The twin cohort consisted of three pairs of female monozygotic twins, all aged about 18 to 29 years. RNA for TCR libraries was isolated from peripheral blood mononuclear cells. Libraries were built with 5' RACE. The sample was run on an Illumina HiSeq 2000. A universal primer binding site was added through template switching, and the final cDNA carried a unique molecular identifier so that TCR cDNA molecules could be counted accurately. First-strand cDNA for TCR alpha and beta chains was synthesized from specific primers in the conserved constant-segment region. Each cDNA library was double barcoded, with a SMART-Mk sample barcode plus Illumina barcodes, to control for contamination. TruSeq adapter sequences and Illumina sample barcodes were added in two successive PCR steps. TCR alpha and beta cDNA libraries were sequenced on the Illumina HiSeq platform with custom primers. The paper's processing steps were these. MiGEC was used to process raw reads and extract unique molecular identifiers, and MiXCR was used to find CDR3 positions. Recombination models were inferred per individual with the repgenHMM and IGoR tools using an EM algorithm. Shared clonotype analysis was performed with the tcR package in R, normalizing sharing by the product of cloneset sizes. To study raw recombination free of thymic and clonal selection effects, out-of-frame nonproductive sequences were analyzed. In-frame beta chains were kept once TCRdb had trimmed the public reads at Q25 with fastp and called clones with MiXCR. Every entry covers one CDR3 protein and lists the most common genes and DNA from its rows. TCRdb, not the original authors, processed these V and J calls. This sample comprises hundreds of thousands of distinct CDR3 sequences, over 15% of them detected only once. Of the sample, approximately 14% falls within the top ten clones.

The sample comes from a study of identical twins (dated by TCRdb to about 2016). With respect to the entire study: To test whether fetal clonotypes persist, this study deep-sequenced TCR alpha and beta repertoires from monozygotic twins, from unrelated adults of various ages, and from cord blood. To rule out contamination, replicate twin experiments were performed at different times with different library preparation protocols.

Beyond this particular receptor, the publication reports: Fewer insertions were carried by abundant cord blood beta clonotypes, a similar but weaker trend appeared in young adult naive repertoires, and no such trend appeared in memory repertoires. Because the same donors could not be followed over many years, the conclusions depended on cross-sectional statistical analysis. Compared with coincidental sharing between unrelated individuals, out-of-frame TCR alpha sequences shared between twins showed an excess of sequences with low generation probability. In monozygotic twins, out-of-frame TCR alpha sharing was systematically underestimated by recombination models, although the models agreed with sharing between unrelated individuals. Invariant T cells such as MAIT and iNKT could partly confound zero-insertion analyses, though diverse VJ usage argued against this for most clonotypes. In beta out-of-frame sequences, excess twin sharing was weaker, because having fewer shared sequences lowered the signal-to-noise ratio.

The same data also contributed to another study, on T cells expressing NK-cell markers. As the second publication notes: TCR beta-chain repertoires were profiled in sorted CD3+CD56+NKG2C+, CD3+CD56+NKG2C- and CD3+CD56-NKG2C+ T-cell subsets from roughly eight donors. Among the eight sequenced donors, seven were HCMV-seropositive and one was HCMV-seronegative. To restrict sorting to alphabetaTCR-expressing T cells, an anti-gammadeltaTCR antibody was added in several experiments. In several donors, the dominant CD3+CD56+NKG2C+ clonotypes were among the top 10 CD8+ clonotypes and accounted for about 1.0-7.0% of CD8+ T cells. Those dominant clonotypes were again the most abundant among CD3+CD56-NKG2C+ cells in a few donors, at about 28.3-65%. Whether the expanded NKG2C-expressing T cell clones were specific for HCMV antigens remained unclear. The study sequenced eight donors, all healthy volunteers chosen at random: three men and five women. HCMV-specific IgG was detected in serum with a commercial ELISA kit to determine HCMV serostatus. For more than five donors, bulk peripheral blood T-cell repertoires were additionally sequenced from unsorted PBMC. MIGEC was used to demultiplex reads and group the reads by UMI, and MiTCR was used to assemble and quantify clonotypes. To exclude erroneous sequences, any TCR cDNA sequence not supported by at least two reads was discarded. The tcR package was used for downstream repertoire analysis, and clonotypes were matched between fractions using CDR3 nucleotide sequence together with V segment. VDJmatch was used to annotate antigen specificity against VDJdb, with one amino acid substitution in CDR3 allowed.

This receptor was obtained from a woman aged 18-29 years in good health. The receptor chain draws on TRBV12-3 or TRBV12-4 and TRBJ1-3, and TRBD1 aligns with 7 junction nucleotides. The sample consisted of PBMCs. The DNA is as follows: TGTGCCAGCAGTTCTCCGGGACAGAGGGACACCATATATTTT. This translates into CASSSPGQRDTIYF.